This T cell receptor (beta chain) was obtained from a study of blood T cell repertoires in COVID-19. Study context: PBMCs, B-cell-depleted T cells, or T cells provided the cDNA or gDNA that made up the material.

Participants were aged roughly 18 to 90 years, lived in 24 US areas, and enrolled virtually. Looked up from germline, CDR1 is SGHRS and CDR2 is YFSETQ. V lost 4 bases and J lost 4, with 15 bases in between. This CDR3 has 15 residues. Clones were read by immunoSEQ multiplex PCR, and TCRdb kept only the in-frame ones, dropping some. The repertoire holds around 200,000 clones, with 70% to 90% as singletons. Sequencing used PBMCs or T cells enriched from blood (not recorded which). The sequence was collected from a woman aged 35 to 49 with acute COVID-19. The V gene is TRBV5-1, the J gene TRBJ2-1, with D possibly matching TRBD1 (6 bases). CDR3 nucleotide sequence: TGCGCCAGCAGCAACCGGGACACGCTTTACAATGAGCAGTTCTTC. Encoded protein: CASSNRDTLYNEQFF.